Below, one T cell receptor beta chain is given with its context. Antigen: not known. This sample stems from a study of T-cell reconstitution after alpha-beta-depleted transplantation in children. Study-wide points: T-cell counts and diversity at one year post-transplant came mainly from newly produced T cells. Reportedly, only several hundred clones from non-depleted graft cells drove alpha-beta T-cell counts at about two months. Some patients showed high day-60 TCRbeta diversity, which derived from surviving recipient T cells and thymic progenitors.

Unique molecular identifiers were used to barcode this TCRbeta library. TCRdb itself ran the PCR reads through MiXCR, one entry per CDR3 protein. The top ten clones hold about 41% of a sample with nearly 350,000 distinct CDR3 sequences, roughly 15% of them seen once. V was pared by 2 bases and J by 6 bases, with 11 bases between. This CDR3 spans 13 amino acids. Germline V lookup: CDR1 KGHSH, CDR2 LQKENI. The sample consisted of PBMCs, mostly from graft donor cells, taken 360 days after TCRalphabeta/CD19-depleted stem cell transplant. The J gene is TRBJ2-7, the V gene TRBV18; D might be TRBD2 (5 bases). This clonotype was obtained from a male patient aged 2 to 10 who had a stem cell transplant for acute lymphoblastic leukemia, so the T cells may come from the graft donor. The CDR3 spells CASSPADGVEQYF. In nucleotides, the CDR3 is TGTGCCAGCTCACCAGCTGACGGGGTCGAGCAGTACTTC.